The 25 T cell receptor beta chains presented below share a single source sample, sequenced in a study of CD8 T cells in Susac syndrome. Random hexamers served to reverse transcribe roughly 0.5 to 1 ug RNA. TCRdb reprocessed the immunoSEQ multiplex PCR reads via MiXCR and lists one record per CDR3 protein. The sample lists over 350,000 distinct CDR3 sequences, approximately 85% seen once, with about 0.12% in the top ten. Source material: CD8+ T cells from PBMCs. Receptor source: a human donor with multiple sclerosis.

CDR3 in amino acids: CASSLVGGISHEAFF. The CDR3 nucleotides read TGTGCCAGCAGCTTGGTTGGGGGGATAAGCCATGAAGCTTTCTTT. This sequence joins TRBV5-4 and TRBJ1-1; D is possibly TRBD1 (5 bases). With 0 bases removed from V and 7 bases from J, the gap between germline ends came to 16 bases. Per germline, CDR1 SGHNT and CDR2 YYREEE (reference sequence). This CDR3 contains 15 residues.

The V call is TRBV29-1, the J call TRBJ1-1; no clear D gene. Trimming cost V 0 bases and J 7 bases, with 9 bases left between them. The CDR3 runs 12 residues. CDR1 is SQVTM, CDR2 ANQGSEA, per germline. This CDR3 reads CSVEEEGGEAFF. The CDR3 nucleotides read TGCAGCGTTGAAGAGGAGGGTGGTGAAGCTTTCTTT.

This chain links TRBV20-1 with TRBJ1-1; 8 bases fit TRBD1. V lost 5 bases to trimming and J lost 5 bases; unmatched junction nucleotides: 10. The CDR3 loop spans 14 amino acids. Germline V gene data show CDR1 as DFQATT and CDR2 as SNEGSKA (reference sequence). CDR3 nucleotide sequence: TGCAGTGCTTACCTCAGGGGGCTAGGAACTGAAGCTTTCTTT. Protein sequence: CSAYLRGLGTEAFF.

The rearrangement links TRBV4-1 to TRBJ2-5, with D perhaps matching TRBD1 or TRBD2 (6 bases each). Germline CDR1 and CDR2: MGHRA and YSYEKL. The V and J ends lost 1 base and 4 bases respectively, with 13 bases between them. CDR3 length equals 15 residues. Here the CDR3 reads CASSQARGRVETQYF. The CDR3 coding sequence is TGCGCCAGCAGCCAAGCCCGGGGGCGGGTAGAGACCCAGTACTTC.

This clonotype was observed once. The chain combines TRBV27 with TRBJ2-1; tentatively, D is TRBD2 (6 bases). This CDR3 spans 12 amino acids. CDR1 is MNHEY and CDR2 is SMNVEV in the germline V gene (reference sequence). V was trimmed by 3 bases and J by 9 bases, leaving 9 bases between them. The CDR3 region has the DNA TGTGCCAGCAGTTTGACTAGTCGTGAGCAGTTCTTC. It is translated as CASSLTSREQFF.

The gene calls are TRBV7-9 and TRBJ1-6; tentatively, D is TRBD1 (5 bases). V lost 1 base, J lost 10 bases, and 23 bases lay in between. The CDR3 loop spans 18 amino acids. Germline V gene data show CDR1 as SEHNR and CDR2 as FQNEAQ (reference sequence). CDR3 amino acids: CASSLGGKARLGDSPLHF. In nucleotides, the CDR3 is TGTGCCAGCAGCTTAGGGGGCAAGGCCCGCTTGGGGGACTCACCCCTCCACTTT.

The chain carries TRBV11-2 and TRBJ2-1; D gene unclear. The V and J ends lost 5 bases and 7 bases respectively, with 15 bases between them. The CDR3 is 14 amino acids. CDR1 and CDR2 (germline): SGHAT, FQNNGV. CDR3 residues: CASSDVFGPNEQFF. The CDR3 region has the DNA TGTGCCAGCAGCGACGTTTTTGGTCCGAATGAGCAGTTCTTC.

CDR3 in amino acids: CASSSTSGSVDTQYF. CDR3 in DNA: TGTGCCAGCAGTTCGACTAGCGGGAGCGTTGATACGCAGTATTTT. The chain links TRBV12-3 or TRBV12-4 to TRBJ2-3, with 12 bases lining up with TRBD2. Unmatched junction bases numbered 5, after V lost 4 bases and J lost 6 bases. The CDR3 runs to 15 residues.

This chain joins TRBV30 and TRBJ1-1; D is possibly TRBD1 (5 bases). The CDR3 extends over 13 amino acids. Looked up from germline, CDR1 is GTSNPN and CDR2 is SVGIG (reference sequence). Trimming took 2 bases from V and 4 from J, leaving 11 bases between them. The CDR3 DNA is TGTGCCTGGAGTCGGGGCGGGGGCACTGAAGCTTTCTTT. Encoded protein: CAWSRGGGTEAFF. Filled out from reference TRBV30 and TRBJ1-1, the complete variable domain reads SQTIHQWPATLVQPVGSPLSLECTVEGTSNPNLYWYRQAAGRGLQLLFYSVGIGQISSEVPQNLSASRPQDRQFILSSKKLLLSDSGFYLCAWSRGGGTEAFFGQGTRLTVV.

V usage is TRBV6-1 and J usage is TRBJ2-7; 7 nucleotides align to TRBD1. J lost 0 bases, V lost 8 bases, and 4 bases had no gene match. Germline lookup yields CDR1 MNHNS and CDR2 SASEGT. The CDR3 is 13 residues long. CDR3 nucleotide sequence: TGTGCCAGCGAGGGGGCAGTCTCCTACGAGCAGTACTTC. This gives the protein CASEGAVSYEQYF.

The V gene is TRBV6-5, the J gene TRBJ1-2; D perhaps matches TRBD1 (5 bases). V was shortened by 2 bases and J by 6 bases, with 10 bases between the two germline ends. Germline assignment: CDR1 MNHEY and CDR2 SVGAGI. This CDR3 has 13 residues. The DNA for the CDR3 is TGTGCCAGCAGTTACGAGGGGTGGGATGGCTACACCTTC. Translation: CASSYEGWDGYTF.

V and J are TRBV7-8 and TRBJ1-2, with a tentative D call TRBD1 (6 bases). Germline lookup yields CDR1 SGHVS and CDR2 FQNEAQ. This CDR3 is built from 14 residues. Trimming removed 3 bases from V and 8 bases from J, with 16 bases in between. CDR3 in amino acids: CASSLSRGGVGYTF. Here the CDR3 DNA reads TGTGCCAGCAGCTTGTCCAGGGGCGGGGTAGGCTACACCTTC.

V and J are TRBV29-1 and TRBJ2-3; 10 bases fit TRBD2. Germline CDR1 reads SQVTM; CDR2 reads ANQGSEA. Losses at the gene ends were 5 bases for V and 1 base for J; bases not matched to a gene: 3. The CDR3 covers 14 residues. CDR3 in DNA: TGCAGCGTTCTCGGGACTAGCGGCACAGATACGCAGTATTTT. Protein: CSVLGTSGTDTQYF.

The chain carries TRBV2 and TRBJ1-2, with D perhaps TRBD1 (6 bases). Trimming cost V 3 bases and J 4 bases, with 15 bases left between them. The CDR3 has 15 residues. Germline V gives CDR1 SNHLY, CDR2 FYNNEI. The CDR3 sequence is CASSDNPGASYGYTF. The CDR3 DNA sequence: TGTGCCAGCAGTGATAACCCAGGGGCCAGCTATGGCTACACCTTC.

This clonotype was seen a few times. The gene calls are TRBV3-1 and TRBJ2-3; a possible D gene is TRBD1 (5 bases). Trimming pared 1 base from V and 3 bases from J, leaving 8 bases between. The length of the CDR3 is 14 residues. Germline V gene sequence: CDR1 LGHDT, CDR2 YNNKEL (reference sequence). CDR3 region: CASSQGAGTDTQYF. DNA for the CDR3: TGTGCCAGCAGCCAAGGGGCAGGGACAGATACGCAGTATTTT.

This clonotype was picked up a small number of times. The chain uses TRBV6-1 and TRBJ1-2; 10 bases agree with TRBD1. The germline V gene has CDR1 MNHNS and CDR2 SASEGT. Trimming cost V 6 bases and J 4 bases; bases outside gene matches: 5. The CDR3 is 14 amino acids. The CDR3 protein is CASSLDRGLYGYTF. In nucleotides, the CDR3 is TGTGCCAGCAGCCTCGACAGGGGGCTCTATGGCTACACCTTC.

The V gene is TRBV3-1, the J gene TRBJ2-2, with TRBD2 matching over 10 bases. CDR1 is LGHDT and CDR2 is YNNKEL in the germline V gene (reference sequence). With V trimmed by 10 bases and J by 1 base, 6 bases remained unmatched. The CDR3 totals 15 residues. As DNA, the CDR3 is TGTGCCACCCACAGGACTAGCGGGAACACCGGGGAGCTGTTTTTT. It specifies CATHRTSGNTGELFF.

The chain joins TRBV29-1 to TRBJ1-2; D not certain. The CDR3 runs to 14 residues. Germline-derived CDR1 and CDR2 are SQVTM and ANQGSEA. V was pared by 6 bases and J by 6 bases, with 20 bases between. CDR3 sequence (DNA): TGCAGCGTCGACCAGGACGATCGAGTGGATGGCTACACCTTC. It translates to CSVDQDDRVDGYTF.

V usage is TRBV7-8 and J usage is TRBJ1-3; 9 positions match TRBD1. The V segment lost 4 bases and the J segment 2 bases; nucleotides outside the gene matches: 6. The CDR3 extends over 16 amino acids. CDR1 is SGHVS, CDR2 FQNEAQ, per germline. As DNA, the CDR3 is TGTGCCAGCAGCTCCTACCGGGACAGGGCTGGAAACACCATATATTTT. The encoded protein is CASSSYRDRAGNTIYF.

The rearrangement uses TRBV5-4 and TRBJ1-1; D possibly corresponds to TRBD1 (5 bases). This CDR3 spans 15 amino acids. Germline CDR1 reads SGHNT; CDR2 reads YYREEE (reference sequence). V was trimmed by 0 bases and J by 1 base, leaving 10 bases between them. This chain's CDR3 is CASSLAEQGNTEAFF. For the CDR3, the DNA is TGTGCCAGCAGCTTGGCGGAGCAGGGGAACACTGAAGCTTTCTTT.

The chain recombines TRBV27 with TRBJ2-2; possibly TRBD2 for D (5 bases). This CDR3 contains 16 residues. In germline, CDR1 is MNHEY, CDR2 SMNVEV (reference sequence). V gave up 4 bases and J gave up 1 base, with 13 bases separating them. The CDR3, as DNA: TGTGCCAGCAGTTCTCCTCGTGGAGGGAACACCGGGGAGCTGTTTTTT. Residues: CASSSPRGGNTGELFF.

The chain recombines TRBV30 with TRBJ2-5, with D possibly TRBD2 on 6 matching bases. CDR1 is GTSNPN, CDR2 SVGIG, per germline (reference sequence). This CDR3 comprises 14 residues. V dropped 0 bases and J dropped 5 bases, with 13 bases sitting between them. For the CDR3, the DNA is TGTGCCTGGAGTGTCGGAGGGACGGGTGAGACCCAGTACTTC. Its translation is CAWSVGGTGETQYF.

The V call is TRBV6-1, the J call TRBJ2-5; D is unresolved. Trimming shortened V by 0 bases and J by 0 bases, and 14 bases separated the two germline ends. Germline CDR1 and CDR2: MNHNS and SASEGT. The CDR3 consists of 17 residues. Written as DNA, the CDR3 is TGTGCCAGCAGTGAAGCCTCTGGCGTAGAGTACCAAGAGACCCAGTACTTC. Protein sequence: CASSEASGVEYQETQYF.

The chain links TRBV12-5 to TRBJ1-3; D unclear. Looked up from germline, CDR1 is LGHNT and CDR2 is FRNRAP. V dropped 6 bases and J dropped 6 bases, with 6 bases sitting between them. This CDR3 has 11 amino acids. CDR3 protein: CASGPPNTIYF. The CDR3 nucleotides read TGTGCTAGTGGCCCCCCAAACACCATATATTTT.

This chain uses TRBV27 with TRBJ1-2; the D gene is possibly TRBD1 (6 bases). V was cut by 2 bases and J by 3 bases, with 13 bases left in between. CDR3 length equals 15 residues. Per the germline V gene, CDR1 is MNHEY and CDR2 is SMNVEV (reference sequence). CDR3 nucleotide sequence: TGTGCCAGCAGTTTAGAGACGGGGGGCCACTATGGCTACACCTTC. Translating it yields CASSLETGGHYGYTF.